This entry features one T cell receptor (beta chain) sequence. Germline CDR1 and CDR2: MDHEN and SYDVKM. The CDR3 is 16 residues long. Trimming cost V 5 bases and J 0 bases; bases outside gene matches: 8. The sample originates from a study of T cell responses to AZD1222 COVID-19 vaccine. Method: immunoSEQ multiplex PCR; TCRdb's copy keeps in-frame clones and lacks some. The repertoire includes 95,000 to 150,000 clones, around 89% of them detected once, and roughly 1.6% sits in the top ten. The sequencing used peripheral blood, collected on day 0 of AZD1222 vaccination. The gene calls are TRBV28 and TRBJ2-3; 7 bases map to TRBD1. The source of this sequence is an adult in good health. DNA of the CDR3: TGTGCCAGCAGTAAAGGGACAGCTACTAGCACAGATACGCAGTATTTT. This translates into CASSKGTATSTDTQYF. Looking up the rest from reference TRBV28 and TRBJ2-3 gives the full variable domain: DVKVTQSSRYLVKRTGEKVFLECVQDMDHENMFWYRQDPGLGLRLIYFSYDVKMKEKGDIPEGYSVSREKKERFSLILESASTNQTSMYLCASSKGTATSTDTQYFGPGTRLTVL.